These 31 T cell receptor beta chains originate from one sample sequenced in a study of blood T cell repertoires in COVID-19. The protocol was immunoSEQ multiplex PCR, while the TCRdb copy is restricted to in-frame clones and leaves out a portion. Of roughly 160,000 clones in the sample, 79% are singletons; the top ten hold 8.1%. Sequencing input: peripheral blood. The receptor source for this set is a woman in her fifties or sixties with COVID-19, enrolled during active disease.

The chain recombines TRBV4-2 with TRBJ2-6, with 12 bases lining up with TRBD2. The CDR3 is made up of 19 amino acids. J lost 2 bases, V lost 4 bases, and 9 bases had no gene match. Germline V gene data show CDR1 as LGHNA and CDR2 as YNFKEQ. The CDR3 DNA is TGTGCCAGCAGCCTCGAACCGGGACTAGCGGGTACTGGGGCCAACGTCCTGACTTTC. Translating gives CASSLEPGLAGTGANVLTF.

The rearrangement joins TRBV19 to TRBJ2-2; 8 nucleotides align to TRBD2. The V and J ends lost 7 bases and 3 bases, in that order; junction bases with no gene match: 13. Germline assignment: CDR1 LNHDA and CDR2 SQIVND (reference sequence). The CDR3 is 17 amino acids. CDR3 DNA: TGTGCCAGTATCCAGGGAGCGGGGGTTACCGACACCGGGGAGCTGTTTTTT. It specifies CASIQGAGVTDTGELFF.

This clone was recorded once. The rearrangement uses TRBV5-4 and TRBJ2-7; 7 bases are a match to TRBD1. Germline V gene lookup returns CDR1 SGHNT and CDR2 YYREEE (reference sequence). Unmatched junction bases numbered 11, after V lost 4 bases and J lost 7 bases. This CDR3 spans 14 amino acids. CDR3 region: CASSIQTGLREQYF. The CDR3 DNA is TGTGCCAGCAGCATACAGACAGGGTTAAGGGAGCAGTACTTC.

The rearrangement uses TRBV4-3 and TRBJ2-5; D may be TRBD1 (5 bases). The CDR3 runs 15 residues. The V gene's germline CDR1 is LGHNA and CDR2 YSLEER. Trimming cost V 0 bases and J 1 base, with 9 bases left between them. The CDR3 DNA reads as TGCGCCAGCAGCCAAGACTTAGGGGTCCAAGAGACCCAGTACTTC. It yields the protein CASSQDLGVQETQYF.

This clone has just a few counts. The CDR3 loop is CASTIRQGPGELFF. The CDR3 DNA is TGTGCCAGTACCATTCGACAGGGCCCCGGGGAGCTGTTTTTT. The chain carries TRBV19 and TRBJ2-2, with 7 bases lining up with TRBD1. The trim removed 7 bases at V and 6 bases at J, leaving 8 bases unmatched. Germline CDR1 LNHDA, CDR2 SQIVND (reference sequence). The CDR3 spans 14 residues.

The rearrangement uses TRBV5-4 and TRBJ2-1; 7 bases map to TRBD2. V was pared by 4 bases and J by 10 bases, with 8 bases of the junction left unmatched. Looked up from germline, CDR1 is SGHNT and CDR2 is YYREEE (reference sequence). The CDR3 extends over 13 amino acids. CDR3 in amino acids: CASSLMGGVEQFF. CDR3 bases: TGTGCCAGCAGCCTGATGGGAGGGGTAGAGCAGTTCTTC.

This clone appeared a single time. This rearrangement joins TRBV6-1 to TRBJ2-2; 9 bases fit TRBD1. The CDR3 loop spans 18 amino acids. The trim removed 6 bases at V and 0 bases at J, leaving 11 bases unmatched. Germline V gene lookup returns CDR1 MNHNS and CDR2 SASEGT. The CDR3 DNA sequence: TGTGCCAGCAGGGAAATTCCGGGACAGGGATCGAACACCGGGGAGCTGTTTTTT. Translation: CASREIPGQGSNTGELFF.

This rearrangement joins TRBV6-5 to TRBJ1-5; D not resolved. The CDR3 has 14 amino acids. Per germline, CDR1 MNHEY and CDR2 SVGAGI. The V and J ends lost 6 bases and 2 bases respectively, with 11 bases between them. CDR3 nucleotide sequence: TGTGCCAGCAGCGCTACCGGTGGCAATCAGCCCCAGCATTTT. This gives the protein CASSATGGNQPQHF.

With respect to this clone: This CDR3 is also generated by other DNA sequences in the sample. The CDR3 reads CASSPRGYNEQFF. DNA of the CDR3: TGTGCCAGCAGTCCCCGGGGGTACAATGAGCAGTTCTTC. The V gene is TRBV6-5, the J gene TRBJ2-1; D is possibly TRBD2 (6 bases). The CDR3 loop spans 13 amino acids. The germline V gene encodes CDR1 MNHEY and CDR2 SVGAGI. The ends were cut back, 5 bases at V and 4 bases at J, with 9 bases in the middle.

The chain combines TRBV27 with TRBJ2-1, with D tentatively TRBD1 (5 bases). Trimming left V 9 bases short and J 4 bases short, with 19 bases between. The CDR3 has 15 residues. Germline values: CDR1 MNHEY, CDR2 SMNVEV (reference sequence). CDR3 loop: CARKDTPRWYNEQFF. The CDR3, as DNA: TGTGCCAGAAAGGACACCCCAAGGTGGTACAATGAGCAGTTCTTC.

J is TRBJ1-4 and V is TRBV6-5, with TRBD1 matching over 8 bases. Germline V CDR1 and CDR2: MNHEY, SVGAGI. Losses at the gene ends were 8 bases for V and 7 bases for J; bases not matched to a gene: 6. The CDR3 runs 13 residues. CDR3 protein: CASGDRWGEKLFF. CDR3 in DNA: TGTGCCAGCGGGGACAGGTGGGGTGAAAAACTGTTTTTT.

The chain employs TRBV28 and TRBJ1-3, with TRBD1 as a possible D gene (5 bases). The germline V gene encodes CDR1 MDHEN and CDR2 SYDVKM. The CDR3 length is 17 residues. The V gene lost 0 bases and the J gene lost 0 bases, with 12 bases spanning the gap. CDR3 DNA sequence: TGTGCCAGCAGTTTATGGCGGGGGTCTGACTCTGGAAACACCATATATTTT. Protein product: CASSLWRGSDSGNTIYF.

V is TRBV7-3 and J is TRBJ2-1, with TRBD2 matching 11 bases. In germline, CDR1 is SGHTA, CDR2 FQGTGA. The length of the CDR3 is 14 residues. V was clipped by 4 bases and J by 5 bases; unmatched bases: 1. The CDR3 is CASSSGLADNEQFF. For the CDR3, the DNA is TGTGCCAGCAGCTCGGGACTAGCGGACAATGAGCAGTTCTTC. Full variable domain (remainder filled in from reference TRBV7-3 and TRBJ2-1): GAGVSQTPSNKVTEKGKYVELRCDPISGHTALYWYRQSLGQGPEFLIYFQGTGAADDSGLPNDRFFAVRPEGSVSTLKIQRTERGDSAVYLCASSSGLADNEQFFGPGTRLTVL.

The V gene is TRBV5-6, the J gene TRBJ1-3; D ambiguous. V lost 4 bases to trimming and J lost 2 bases, with 19 bases between them. Germline V gene data show CDR1 as SGHDT and CDR2 as YYEEEE. The length of the CDR3 is 17 residues. The CDR3 spells CASSASDGVRTGNTIYF. CDR3 DNA: TGTGCCAGCAGCGCTAGCGACGGAGTCAGGACTGGAAACACCATATATTTT.

The chain has TRBV3-1 (or the pseudogene TRBV3-2) and TRBJ2-4; 10 positions agree with TRBD2. The CDR3 covers 14 residues. Germline CDR1 LGHDT, CDR2 YNNKEL (reference sequence). Trimming cost V 1 base and J 9 bases; bases outside gene matches: 3. DNA for the CDR3: TGTGCCAGCAGCCAAGGGACTAGCGGCGGCATTCAGTACTTC. Its translation is CASSQGTSGGIQYF.

The rearrangement links TRBV5-1 to TRBJ2-7; possibly TRBD1 for D (9 bases). This CDR3 has 19 amino acids. The germline CDR1 and CDR2 sequences are SGHRS and YFSETQ. V was trimmed by 4 bases and J by 0 bases, leaving 26 bases between them. Here the CDR3 reads CASSEVAGQGPIFSYEQYV. CDR3 bases: TGCGCCAGCAGCGAGGTAGCGGGACAGGGTCCTATTTTCTCCTACGAGCAGTACGTC.

J is TRBJ1-1 and V is TRBV5-4; D unresolved. CDR3 length equals 13 residues. The V and J ends lost 3 bases and 2 bases respectively, with 8 bases between them. The V gene's germline CDR1 is SGHNT and CDR2 YYREEE (reference sequence). The CDR3 nucleotides are TGTGCCAGCAGCTCAAATGTCAACACTGAAGCTTTCTTT. Translation gives CASSSNVNTEAFF.

This chain joins TRBV5-1 and TRBJ2-3, with 10 bases identical to TRBD2. Germline CDR1 is SGHRS and CDR2 is YFSETQ. The CDR3 spans 16 residues. J gave up 3 bases and V 3 bases, and 7 bases lay outside the gene matches. CDR3 DNA: TGCGCCAGCAGCTCTAACCTAGCGGGAGAAACAGATACGCAGTATTTT. Translation: CASSSNLAGETDTQYF.

This CDR3 reads CASMPPSTGEKLFF. In DNA, the CDR3 is TGTGCCAGCATGCCCCCCTCGACAGGTGAAAAACTGTTTTTT. This sequence joins TRBV28 and TRBJ1-4; tentatively, D is TRBD1 (6 bases). Trimming shortened V by 7 bases and J by 7 bases, and 16 bases separated the two germline ends. Germline V gives CDR1 MDHEN, CDR2 SYDVKM. This CDR3 contains 14 residues.

This clone was detected only once. V is TRBV14 and J is TRBJ2-6; D unresolved. Germline V lookup: CDR1 SGHDN, CDR2 FVKESK. Deletions cut 6 bases from V and 0 bases from J, with 18 bases between. The length of the CDR3 is 18 residues. CDR3 DNA: TGTGCCAGCAGTTCCTATACGCGAGCTTTCTCTGGGGCCAACGTCCTGACTTTC. Its translation: CASSSYTRAFSGANVLTF.

This chain links TRBV29-1 with TRBJ2-7; possibly TRBD2 for D (6 bases). The length of the CDR3 is 12 residues. V was pared by 3 bases and J by 2 bases, with 8 bases between. CDR1 is SQVTM and CDR2 is ANQGSEA in the germline V gene. As DNA, the CDR3 is TGCAGCGTTGAGGGACTGGCCTACGAGCAGTACTTC. This sequence encodes CSVEGLAYEQYF.

The chain employs TRBV9 and TRBJ1-5; 7 bases match TRBD1. In germline, CDR1 is SGDLS, CDR2 YYNGEE. Trimming removed 2 bases from V and 9 bases from J; junction bases left unmatched: 8. The CDR3 extends over 14 amino acids. CDR3 in amino acids: CASSVGQQQGPQHF. Here the CDR3 DNA reads TGTGCCAGCAGCGTGGGACAGCAGCAGGGGCCCCAGCATTTT.

The chain has TRBV10-3 and TRBJ2-1, with D tentatively TRBD1 (5 bases). This CDR3 spans 15 amino acids. Germline CDR1 and CDR2: ENHRY and SYGVKD. Between the trimmed V and J ends, which lost 7 bases and 0 bases, there was a span of 13 bases. The CDR3 bases are TGTGCCATCAACAACAGGTCCCCCTCCTACAATGAGCAGTTCTTC. Protein sequence: CAINNRSPSYNEQFF.

CDR3 amino acids: CASSPVGGAISGANVLTF. The CDR3 DNA follows: TGTGCCAGCAGCCCAGTGGGAGGGGCAATCTCTGGGGCCAACGTCCTGACTTTC. The chain couples TRBV7-2 to TRBJ2-6, with TRBD2 matching 7 bases. V lost 5 bases to trimming and J lost 0 bases; unmatched junction nucleotides: 10. The CDR3 is made up of 18 amino acids. The germline V gene encodes CDR1 SGHTA and CDR2 FQGNSA.

This chain joins TRBV5-6 and TRBJ1-1; D is undetermined. Germline loops: CDR1 SGHDT, CDR2 YYEEEE. V lost 4 bases to trimming and J lost 0 bases, with 13 bases between them. This CDR3 has 15 amino acids. The CDR3 loop reads CASSPRQVVNTEAFF. The CDR3 region has the DNA TGTGCCAGCAGCCCAAGGCAGGTCGTGAACACTGAAGCTTTCTTT. The variable domain in full, with the rest retrieved from reference TRBV5-6 and TRBJ1-1, is DAGVTQSPTHLIKTRGQQVTLRCSPKSGHDTVSWYQQALGQGPQFIFQYYEEEERQRGNFPDRFSGHQFPNYSSELNVNALLLGDSALYLCASSPRQVVNTEAFFGQGTRLTVV.

This clone was seen only once. The chain employs TRBV24-1 and TRBJ2-5, with D possibly being TRBD1 (6 bases). This CDR3 comprises 14 residues. With 5 bases removed from V and 5 bases from J, the gap between germline ends came to 14 bases. Germline CDR1 and CDR2: KGHDR and SFDVKD. For the CDR3, the DNA is TGTGCCACCAGTGGTACAGGGATAGAGGAGACCCAGTACTTC. Protein: CATSGTGIEETQYF.

This clone showed up just once. This chain links TRBV7-2 with TRBJ1-6; unclear D gene. The CDR3 is 14 amino acids. V dropped 0 bases and J dropped 7 bases, with 7 bases sitting between them. In germline, CDR1 is SGHTA, CDR2 FQGNSA. The CDR3 coding sequence is TGTGCCAGCAGCTTAGCGCGTTCGAATTCACCCCTCCACTTT. Its protein product is CASSLARSNSPLHF.

The chain uses TRBV6-5 and TRBJ2-1; possible D gene TRBD2, 5 bases. Trimming removed 5 bases at V and 1 base at J, with 12 bases between. This CDR3 is 15 amino acids long. Germline-derived CDR1 and CDR2 are MNHEY and SVGAGI. In DNA, the CDR3 is TGTGCCAGCAGTCCCGGGGAGCCGTCCTACAATGAGCAGTTCTTC. Its protein is CASSPGEPSYNEQFF.

The chain carries TRBV13 and TRBJ2-7; 9 positions agree with TRBD1. The germline gives CDR1 PRHDT, CDR2 FYEKMQ (reference sequence). The CDR3 consists of 15 residues. With V trimmed by 5 bases and J by 3 bases, 8 bases remained unmatched. The CDR3 DNA is TGTGCCAGCAGCCCGGCCGGGACAGGGATCTACGAGCAGTACGTC. As protein: CASSPAGTGIYEQYV.

In nucleotides, the CDR3 is TGCGCCAGCAGCCGAACGGGACAGGGCCTCTCTGGGGCCAACGTCCTGACTTTC. Encoded protein: CASSRTGQGLSGANVLTF. This chain uses TRBV4-3 with TRBJ2-6; 9 bases match TRBD1. CDR3 size: 18 residues. With V trimmed by 4 bases and J by 0 bases, 7 bases remained unmatched. Germline V gene data show CDR1 as LGHNA and CDR2 as YSLEER.

V is TRBV13 and J is TRBJ2-7, with unresolved D. The germline V gene encodes CDR1 PRHDT and CDR2 FYEKMQ (reference sequence). This CDR3 has 14 amino acids. Deletions cut 0 bases from V and 0 bases from J, with 6 bases between. The CDR3 DNA follows: TGTGCCAGCAGCTTAGGGTCCAGCTCCTACGAGCAGTACGTC. This encodes CASSLGSSSYEQYV.